The source of this T cell receptor (beta chain) is a study of control samples from healthy donors and cancer patients. The CDR3 extends over 16 amino acids. V was clipped by 6 bases and J by 9 bases; unmatched bases: 14. Per germline, CDR1 SNHLY and CDR2 FYNNEI. Assay used: immunoSEQ multiplex PCR; TCRdb lists only in-frame clones, some missing. The sample lists about 120,000 clones, roughly 91% occurring once. The gene calls are TRBV2 and TRBJ2-2, with TRBD1 matching 9 bases. What was sequenced was PBMCs. This TCR came from a man in his fifties with head and neck cancer. CDR3 bases: TGTGCCAGCAGCGTACAGGGGGCTATAGGAGACCGGGAGCTGTTTTTT. Encoded protein: CASSVQGAIGDRELFF.